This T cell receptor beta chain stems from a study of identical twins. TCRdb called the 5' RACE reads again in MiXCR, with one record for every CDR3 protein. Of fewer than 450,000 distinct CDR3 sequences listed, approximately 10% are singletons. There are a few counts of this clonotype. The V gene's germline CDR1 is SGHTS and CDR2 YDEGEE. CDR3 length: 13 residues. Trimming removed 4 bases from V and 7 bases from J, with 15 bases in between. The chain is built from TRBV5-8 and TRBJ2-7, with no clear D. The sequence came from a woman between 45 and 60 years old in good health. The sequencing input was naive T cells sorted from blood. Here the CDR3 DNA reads TGTGCCAGCAGCCACGACGCCGTGGTAGAGCAGTACGTC. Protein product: CASSHDAVVEQYV.